These 19 T cell receptor beta chains share one sample of origin, sequenced in a study of blood T cell repertoires in COVID-19. The protocol was immunoSEQ multiplex PCR, while the TCRdb copy is restricted to in-frame clones and leaves out a portion. Of 250,000 to 350,000 clones listed, over 75% are singletons. The sequencing sample was made of peripheral blood. The receptors derive from a woman in her twenties or thirties with COVID-19, enrolled during active disease.

The J gene is TRBJ2-5, the V gene TRBV19; TRBD1 aligns across 11 bases. Trimming took 4 bases from V and 2 from J; bases not matched to a gene: 6. The germline CDR1 and CDR2 sequences are LNHDA and SQIVND (reference sequence). The CDR3 covers 16 residues. CDR3 in DNA: TGTGCCAGTAGTACCTCCGGGACAGGGGGTCAAGAGACCCAGTACTTC. This encodes CASSTSGTGGQETQYF. The full variable domain, its missing parts supplied by reference TRBV19 and TRBJ2-5, is DGGITQSPKYLFRKEGQNVTLSCEQNLNHDAMYWYRQDPGQGLRLIYYSQIVNDFQKGDIAEGYSVSREKKESFPLTVTSAQKNPTAFYLCASSTSGTGGQETQYFGPGTRLLVL.

The chain has TRBV12-3 or TRBV12-4 and TRBJ2-7, with 8 bases that match TRBD1. The CDR3 length is 13 residues. The trim removed 2 bases at V and 7 bases at J, leaving 4 bases unmatched. CDR3 amino acids: CASSLWTGNEQYF. In DNA form, the CDR3 reads TGTGCCAGCAGTTTATGGACAGGGAATGAGCAGTACTTC.

This clone appeared a few times. The J gene is TRBJ1-2, the V gene TRBV28; D is unclear. V was shortened by 1 base and J by 8 bases, with 11 bases between the two germline ends. The CDR3 contains 13 residues. CDR1 is MDHEN and CDR2 is SYDVKM in the germline V gene. For the CDR3, the DNA is TGTGCCAGCAGTTTATCCCACACGGGGGGCTACACCTTC. This translates into CASSLSHTGGYTF.

The chain is built from TRBV27 and TRBJ2-1, with 8 bases lining up with TRBD2. The germline CDR1 and CDR2 sequences are MNHEY and SMNVEV (reference sequence). The CDR3 contains 14 residues. The ends lost 7 bases at V and 10 bases at J; junction bases unmatched: 12. This chain's CDR3 is CASTSTGLVNEQFF. The CDR3 nucleotides read TGTGCCAGCACAAGTACGGGACTAGTAAACGAGCAGTTCTTC.

The chain links TRBV6-4 to TRBJ2-1; no definite D call. Per germline, CDR1 MRHNA and CDR2 SNTAGT. Between the trimmed V and J ends, which lost 0 bases and 6 bases, there was a span of 15 bases. The CDR3 is 16 amino acids. The CDR3 bases are TGTGCCAGCAGTGACTCGTCCGCCTCCGAGGTCAATGAGCAGTTCTTC. Protein sequence: CASSDSSASEVNEQFF.

V and J are TRBV30 and TRBJ2-7; possibly TRBD2 for D (6 bases). The germline V gene has CDR1 GTSNPN and CDR2 SVGIG (reference sequence). Trimming took off 8 bases at V and 0 bases at J, with 14 bases between the two ends. The CDR3 is 13 amino acids. The DNA of the CDR3 is TGTGCCGGCATGGAGGGAAACTCCTACGAGCAGTACTTC. This codes for CAGMEGNSYEQYF.

In nucleotides, the CDR3 is TGCAGCGTTGAAGATACAGGGGCTGGAAACACCATATATTTT. Translation: CSVEDTGAGNTIYF. The V and J genes are TRBV29-1 and TRBJ1-3; 7 positions agree with TRBD1. Germline V lookup: CDR1 SQVTM, CDR2 ANQGSEA. The V segment lost 0 bases and the J segment 2 bases; nucleotides outside the gene matches: 1. The CDR3 is 14 residues long. The variable domain in full, with the rest retrieved from reference TRBV29-1 and TRBJ1-3, is SAVISQKPSRDICQRGTSLTIQCQVDSQVTMMFWYRQQPGQSLTLIATANQGSEATYESGFVIDKFPISRPNLTFSTLTVSNMSPEDSSIYLCSVEDTGAGNTIYFGEGSWLTVV.

The chain links TRBV3-1 (or the pseudogene TRBV3-2) to TRBJ1-1; D may be TRBD1 (6 bases). Per the germline V gene, CDR1 is LGHDT and CDR2 is YNNKEL (reference sequence). Trimming left V 4 bases short and J 4 bases short, with 16 bases between. The CDR3 is made up of 15 amino acids. The DNA for the CDR3 is TGTGCCAGCAGCCGAAGGTCAGGGGCTGGCACTGAAGCTTTCTTT. As protein: CASSRRSGAGTEAFF.

The chain employs TRBV7-2 and TRBJ1-3; D possibly corresponds to TRBD1 (6 bases). The CDR3 is 14 amino acids. The ends were cut back, 4 bases at V and 0 bases at J, with 7 bases in the middle. The V gene's germline CDR1 is SGHTA and CDR2 FQGNSA. The CDR3 region is CASSWDTSGNTIYF. DNA of the CDR3: TGTGCCAGCAGCTGGGACACCTCTGGAAACACCATATATTTT.

The chain carries TRBV9 and TRBJ1-2; perhaps TRBD1 as D (6 bases). The CDR3 loop spans 13 amino acids. The germline gives CDR1 SGDLS, CDR2 YYNGEE. V lost 0 bases and J lost 10, with 13 bases in between. The CDR3 DNA reads TGTGCCAGCAGCGTAGACGGCAGGGGAGTCTACACCTTC. Its protein is CASSVDGRGVYTF.

This clone appeared once. The V call is TRBV7-8, the J call TRBJ1-5; D might be TRBD1 (6 bases). In germline, CDR1 is SGHVS, CDR2 FQNEAQ. The ends were cut back, 2 bases at V and 7 bases at J, with 12 bases in the middle. The CDR3 covers 14 residues. This CDR3 is CASSLSGDGQPQHF. The CDR3 coding sequence is TGTGCCAGCAGCTTATCAGGGGATGGACAGCCCCAGCATTTT.

This sequence joins TRBV9 and TRBJ1-2; 7 bases map to TRBD1. Germline V gene data show CDR1 as SGDLS and CDR2 as YYNGEE. After removal of 0 bases from V and 6 bases from J, the junction contained 5 bases not matched to a gene. CDR3 size: 14 residues. In DNA form, the CDR3 reads TGTGCCAGCAGCGTAGCTAGGCAGGGGGATGGCTACACCTTC. This gives the protein CASSVARQGDGYTF.

In its sample, this clone was seen once. The V and J genes are TRBV19 and TRBJ2-7; maybe TRBD2 (5 bases). This CDR3 region has 16 residues. V lost 5 bases and J 7 bases, leaving 24 bases between the germline ends. The germline CDR1 and CDR2 sequences are LNHDA and SQIVND (reference sequence). CDR3 bases: TGTGCCAGTAGTGGACCTTGGACTCAAAGGGTTAATGAGCAGTACTTC. Protein product: CASSGPWTQRVNEQYF.

This clone was seen a handful of times. This CDR3 reads CASSNDRANTIYF. For the CDR3, the DNA is TGTGCCAGCAGTAACGACAGGGCCAACACCATATATTTT. This chain uses TRBV5-6 with TRBJ1-3; 7 bases fit TRBD1. Germline loops: CDR1 SGHDT, CDR2 YYEEEE. V shed 5 bases, J shed 7 bases, and the junction held 6 bases outside the gene matches. CDR3 length: 13 residues. Together with reference TRBV5-6 and TRBJ1-3, the CDR3 gives the full variable domain: DAGVTQSPTHLIKTRGQQVTLRCSPKSGHDTVSWYQQALGQGPQFIFQYYEEEERQRGNFPDRFSGHQFPNYSSELNVNALLLGDSALYLCASSNDRANTIYFGEGSWLTVV.

The table lists this clone with a count of one. V usage is TRBV5-5 and J usage is TRBJ2-1; 10 bases map to TRBD1. The CDR3 runs to 15 residues. Losses at the gene ends were 4 bases for V and 7 bases for J; bases not matched to a gene: 8. Per germline, CDR1 SGHKS and CDR2 YYEKEE (reference sequence). The CDR3 DNA sequence: TGTGCCAGCAGCAAACCAGGGACAGGGGCTAATGAGCAGTTCTTC. It specifies CASSKPGTGANEQFF.

The rearrangement links TRBV11-2 to TRBJ1-5; 8 nucleotides agree with TRBD1. Trimming cost V 5 bases and J 2 bases; bases outside gene matches: 8. Germline lookup yields CDR1 SGHAT and CDR2 FQNNGV. This CDR3 comprises 16 residues. CDR3 sequence: CASSPYRDRRNQPQHF. The CDR3 DNA reads TGTGCCAGCAGCCCGTACCGGGACAGGCGCAATCAGCCCCAGCATTTT. The full variable domain, with the rest looked up from reference TRBV11-2 and TRBJ1-5, is EAGVAQSPRYKIIEKRQSVAFWCNPISGHATLYWYQQILGQGPKLLIQFQNNGVVDDSQLPKDRFSAERLKGVDSTLKIQPAKLEDSAVYLCASSPYRDRRNQPQHFGDGTRLSIL.

This rearrangement joins TRBV28 to TRBJ2-7; 8 bases line up with TRBD1. V shed 5 bases, J shed 3 bases, and the junction held 6 bases outside the gene matches. The germline V gene encodes CDR1 MDHEN and CDR2 SYDVKM. This CDR3 comprises 14 residues. CDR3 DNA sequence: TGTGCCAGCAGTCCCCGACAGGGGATCTACGAGCAGTACTTC. It codes for CASSPRQGIYEQYF. The whole variable domain, filled in from reference TRBV28 and TRBJ2-7, reads DVKVTQSSRYLVKRTGEKVFLECVQDMDHENMFWYRQDPGLGLRLIYFSYDVKMKEKGDIPEGYSVSREKKERFSLILESASTNQTSMYLCASSPRQGIYEQYFGPGTRLTVT.

The rearrangement uses TRBV7-6 and TRBJ2-5; D is unclear. CDR3 length equals 11 residues. V lost 8 bases, J lost 1 base, and 5 bases lay in between. The V gene's germline CDR1 is SGHVS and CDR2 FNYEAQ. Here the CDR3 DNA reads TGTGCCAGCGAGGCCCAAGAGACCCAGTACTTC. Encoded protein: CASEAQETQYF.

The sample holds one count of this clone. The gene calls are TRBV6-1 and TRBJ2-1; 9 bases agree with TRBD1. This CDR3 spans 15 amino acids. Germline V gives CDR1 MNHNS, CDR2 SASEGT. The V and J ends lost 3 bases and 6 bases, in that order; junction bases with no gene match: 6. The CDR3 here is CASSEPGQGSNEQFF. The CDR3 nucleotides read TGTGCCAGCAGTGAGCCGGGACAGGGATCCAATGAGCAGTTCTTC.